Following are 5 T cell receptor beta chains from one sample sequenced in a study of blood T cell repertoires in COVID-19. Clones were read by immunoSEQ multiplex PCR, and TCRdb kept only the in-frame ones, dropping some. Among over 250,000 clones listed, approximately 85% were seen once. The sample taken for sequencing was peripheral blood. These receptor sequences come from a middle-aged man with active or convalescent COVID-19.

This sequence joins TRBV9 and TRBJ1-1; D perhaps matches TRBD1 (6 bases). Trimming removed 3 bases from V and 0 bases from J, with 15 bases in between. CDR3 length equals 16 residues. In germline, CDR1 is SGDLS, CDR2 YYNGEE. CDR3 region: CASSARDTTMNTEAFF. In nucleotides, the CDR3 is TGTGCCAGCAGCGCCCGGGACACAACCATGAACACTGAAGCTTTCTTT.

The chain recombines TRBV19 with TRBJ2-1; TRBD2 matches 10 bases. With 8 bases clipped from V and 2 bases from J, the junction kept 3 bases outside the gene matches. Germline values: CDR1 LNHDA, CDR2 SQIVND (reference sequence). The CDR3 loop spans 14 amino acids. CDR3 DNA sequence: TGTGCCAGTGCCAGCGGGAGGGCCTACAATGAGCAGTTCTTC. Translating it yields CASASGRAYNEQFF.

The genes are TRBV15 and TRBJ1-5; D remains ambiguous. The germline CDR1 and CDR2 sequences are LNHNV and YYDKDF (reference sequence). V gave up 0 bases and J gave up 0 bases, with 6 bases separating them. The CDR3 has 15 amino acids. The CDR3 region is CATSRERLSNQPQHF. As DNA, the CDR3 is TGTGCCACCAGCAGAGAAAGACTTAGCAATCAGCCCCAGCATTTT.

This chain connects TRBV21-1 to TRBJ2-3; the table's D call, TRBD2, has no DNA check behind it. TRBV21-1 is a pseudogene locus. CDR3 size: 14 residues. The CDR3 loop is CASSGRDLKDTQYF. The DNA of the CDR3 is TGTGCCAGCAGCGGCCGGGACTTGAAGGATACGCAGTATTTT.

The V and J genes are TRBV3-1 (or the pseudogene TRBV3-2) and TRBJ2-7; 10 nucleotides match TRBD1. This CDR3 is built from 15 residues. Germline V lookup: CDR1 LGHDT, CDR2 YNNKEL (reference sequence). Trimming took 4 bases from V and 2 from J; bases not matched to a gene: 5. DNA of the CDR3: TGTGCCAGCAGCCCTGACAGGGGGCGAACCTACGAGCAGTACTTC. The encoded protein is CASSPDRGRTYEQYF.